The 29 T cell receptor beta chains presented below share a single source sample, sequenced in a study of cytomegalovirus exposure and HLA in healthy donors (dated by TCRdb to 2015 to 2018). The protocol used for the library was the immunoSEQ multiplex PCR assay. The clones in this table, taken by TCRdb from immuneACCESS, are in-frame only. Not every clone is retained; where verified, under half of the shortfall comes from an unresolved V gene, and the cause of the rest is unknown. Across this sample there are tens of thousands of clones, with about 96% seen only once. The top ten hold about 1.5% of the sample. Sequencing was performed on PBMCs. The receptors derive from a man aged 18 to 29 in good health and CMV-seropositive.

The rearrangement links TRBV7-8 to TRBJ1-5; perhaps TRBD1 as D (6 bases). Per the germline V gene, CDR1 is SGHVS and CDR2 is FQNEAQ. V dropped 3 bases and J dropped 1 base, with 10 bases sitting between them. The CDR3 covers 15 residues. CDR3 sequence: CASSLYRASNQPQHF. The DNA of the CDR3 is TGTGCCAGCAGCTTGTACAGGGCGAGCAATCAGCCCCAGCATTTT.

The V call is TRBV4-1, the J call TRBJ1-2; D is perhaps TRBD1 (5 bases). The CDR3 totals 14 residues. Germline loops: CDR1 MGHRA, CDR2 YSYEKL. Trimming left V 3 bases short and J 0 bases short, with 8 bases between. The CDR3 region is CASSHSGTNYGYTF. Written as DNA, the CDR3 is TGCGCCAGCAGCCATTCAGGGACTAACTATGGCTACACCTTC.

On this clone itself: Its ends do not fully match the called genes, so a read error is possible. V usage is TRBV10-2 and J usage is TRBJ2-1, with 8 bases fitting TRBD2. Germline CDR1 reads WSHSY; CDR2 reads SAAADI. The CDR3 consists of 12 residues. CDR3 in DNA: TGCGCCAGCAGTGAAATCAGCGGGAGTGAGGTCTTC. Its translation is CASSEISGSEVF.

The chain carries TRBV5-1 and TRBJ2-6; D not resolved. From germline, CDR1 is SGHRS and CDR2 YFSETQ. The V gene lost 0 bases and the J gene lost 0 bases, with 7 bases spanning the gap. This CDR3 is 16 amino acids long. DNA of the CDR3: TGCGCCAGCAGCTTGGCTCTCAGCTCTGGGGCCAACGTCCTGACTTTC. Translated, it gives CASSLALSSGANVLTF.

The chain employs TRBV4-1 and TRBJ2-5; 9 bases fit TRBD1. Germline CDR1 MGHRA, CDR2 YSYEKL. V was clipped by 3 bases and J by 5 bases; unmatched bases: 22. The CDR3 sequence is 20 residues long. CDR3 loop: CASSHPRGGQGDYSAETQYF. For the CDR3, the DNA is TGCGCCAGCAGCCATCCTAGAGGGGGACAGGGAGATTACAGTGCGGAGACCCAGTACTTC.

The V call is TRBV6-1, the J call TRBJ2-1; no reliable D call. This CDR3 comprises 13 residues. Trimming shortened V by 6 bases and J by 9 bases, and 15 bases separated the two germline ends. Germline CDR1 MNHNS, CDR2 SASEGT. The CDR3: CASRTHSASEQFF. CDR3 sequence (DNA): TGTGCCAGCAGGACCCACTCTGCTAGTGAGCAGTTCTTC.

The J gene is TRBJ2-1, the V gene TRBV7-9; 11 bases line up with TRBD2. The CDR3 totals 16 residues. V lost 2 bases to trimming and J lost 8 bases; unmatched junction nucleotides: 8. Germline V gives CDR1 SEHNR, CDR2 FQNEAQ (reference sequence). The CDR3 DNA follows: TGTGCCAGCAGCTTACTAGCGGGAGGTTCTTACGATGAGCAGTTCTTC. Translated, it gives CASSLLAGGSYDEQFF.

This chain links TRBV5-6 with TRBJ1-2, with a possible D match to TRBD1 (6 bases). V lost 4 bases and J lost 9, with 19 bases in between. Per germline, CDR1 SGHDT and CDR2 YYEEEE. The CDR3 has 14 residues. CDR3 residues: CASSITGHQGSYTF. DNA for the CDR3: TGTGCCAGCAGCATTACCGGCCACCAGGGGAGCTACACCTTC.

The rearrangement links TRBV7-6 to TRBJ1-2, with 8 bases matching TRBD1. The V and J ends lost 1 base and 8 bases, in that order; junction bases with no gene match: 6. The CDR3 loop spans 14 amino acids. Germline CDR1 reads SGHVS; CDR2 reads FNYEAQ. The CDR3: CASSLEGQVGGYTF. CDR3 nucleotides: TGTGCCAGCAGCTTAGAGGGACAGGTGGGAGGCTACACCTTC.

DNA of the CDR3: TGTGCCAGCAGTGAAGTGGGACTAGCCGTGGCAGATACGCAGTATTTT. This gives the protein CASSEVGLAVADTQYF. This chain uses TRBV6-4 with TRBJ2-3, with 9 bases fitting TRBD2. The J segment lost 4 bases and the V segment lost 3 bases, leaving 8 bases of the junction unmatched. The CDR3 loop spans 16 amino acids. CDR1 is MRHNA and CDR2 is SNTAGT in the germline V gene.

This clone is medium-sized. The chain is built from TRBV5-1 and TRBJ2-6, with 9 bases fitting TRBD1. V was clipped by 0 bases and J by 3 bases; unmatched bases: 16. The CDR3 length is 21 residues. Germline CDR1 and CDR2: SGHRS and YFSETQ. The chain's CDR3 is CASSLVSNGDRVLFGANVLTF. DNA of the CDR3: TGCGCCAGCAGCTTGGTCTCGAATGGGGACAGGGTTTTGTTTGGGGCCAACGTCCTGACTTTC.

This rearrangement joins TRBV6-4 to TRBJ2-2; 7 bases line up with TRBD1. CDR3 length: 14 amino acids. The ends lost 2 bases at V and 5 bases at J; junction bases unmatched: 2. Germline CDR1 MRHNA, CDR2 SNTAGT. CDR3 DNA: TGTGCCAGCAGTGACCAGGGGGATACCGGGGAGCTGTTTTTT. It translates to CASSDQGDTGELFF.

This clone was counted a single time. This chain connects TRBV11-2 to TRBJ2-5; weak D call: TRBD1 (6 bases). The germline V and J ends were trimmed by 1 base and 1 base, with 13 bases remaining between them. Germline V gives CDR1 SGHAT, CDR2 FQNNGV. The CDR3 contains 16 residues. The CDR3 sequence: CASSLGVTGGQETQYF. The CDR3 DNA follows: TGTGCCAGCAGCTTAGGTGTGACAGGAGGCCAAGAGACCCAGTACTTC.

This chain joins TRBV28 and TRBJ2-7; D ambiguous. The V end was cut by 4 bases, the J end by 7 bases, with 8 bases between. The germline gives CDR1 MDHEN, CDR2 SYDVKM. The CDR3 runs 11 residues. The CDR3 sequence is CASSSVLEQYF. The DNA of the CDR3 is TGTGCCAGCAGTTCCGTATTAGAGCAGTACTTC.

This chain uses TRBV10-3 with TRBJ1-1, with D maybe TRBD1 (6 bases). Germline values: CDR1 ENHRY, CDR2 SYGVKD. Trimming removed 7 bases at V and 4 bases at J, with 22 bases between. The CDR3 runs 16 residues. The CDR3 DNA sequence: TGTGCCATCACTCTGGACAGTCTCTGGAGCGGCACTGAAGCTTTCTTT. This codes for CAITLDSLWSGTEAFF.

The chain links TRBV19 to TRBJ2-1; maybe TRBD2 (5 bases). The CDR3 contains 13 residues. The V end was cut by 3 bases, the J end by 9 bases, with 12 bases between. CDR1 is LNHDA, CDR2 SQIVND, per germline (reference sequence). As DNA, the CDR3 is TGTGCCAGTAGTATCAGCCCTAGCAGTGAGCAGTTCTTC. Translating gives CASSISPSSEQFF.

This clone was recorded once. This chain connects TRBV5-1 to TRBJ2-1; no clear D gene. The germline gives CDR1 SGHRS, CDR2 YFSETQ. The CDR3 runs 12 residues. V was clipped by 7 bases and J by 0 bases, with 5 bases between them. The CDR3 bases are TGCGCCAGCCGCAGCTCCTACAATGAGCAGTTCTTC. Translated: CASRSSYNEQFF.

The table lists this clone with a count of one. The chain uses TRBV9 and TRBJ2-1; D gene ambiguous. Trimming stripped 0 bases from V and 7 bases from J, with 5 bases between. Germline CDR1 is SGDLS and CDR2 is YYNGEE. The CDR3 consists of 12 residues. CDR3 loop: CASSVDWNEQFF. DNA for the CDR3: TGTGCCAGCAGCGTAGACTGGAATGAGCAGTTCTTC.

The rearrangement links TRBV16 to TRBJ1-4; 9 bases fit TRBD1. Germline V gene sequence: CDR1 KGHSY, CDR2 FQNENV. Trimming at V came to 1 base and at J to 4 bases, leaving 7 bases not matched to a gene. This CDR3 has 17 amino acids. The CDR3 DNA is TGTGCCAGCAGCCAATATTCCCCGGGACAGGGTAATGAAAAACTGTTTTTT. It specifies CASSQYSPGQGNEKLFF.

This chain connects TRBV27 to TRBJ1-1; weak D call: TRBD1 (6 bases). The germline V and J ends were trimmed by 9 bases and 3 bases, with 14 bases remaining between them. From germline, CDR1 is MNHEY and CDR2 SMNVEV (reference sequence). The CDR3 is 13 residues long. CDR3 nucleotide sequence: TGTGCCAGTAAGCAGGGGAGGGACACTGAAGCTTTCTTT. Translated, it gives CASKQGRDTEAFF.

This clone was seen only once. The rearrangement uses TRBV11-2 and TRBJ2-7; 11 bases are shared with TRBD2. The length of the CDR3 is 16 residues. Trimming at V came to 4 bases and at J to 3 bases, leaving 8 bases not matched to a gene. The germline CDR1 and CDR2 sequences are SGHAT and FQNNGV. The CDR3 here is CASSSGTSGLYYEQYF. DNA of the CDR3: TGTGCCAGCAGCTCCGGGACTAGCGGTTTATACTACGAGCAGTACTTC.

This chain links TRBV27 with TRBJ1-1; unclear D gene. The V gene lost 3 bases and the J gene lost 4 bases, with 9 bases spanning the gap. CDR3 length: 13 amino acids. The V gene's germline CDR1 is MNHEY and CDR2 SMNVEV (reference sequence). This CDR3 is CASSFAASTEAFF. CDR3 nucleotide sequence: TGTGCCAGCAGTTTCGCAGCGAGCACTGAAGCTTTCTTT.

The rearrangement uses TRBV18 and TRBJ2-3, with 14 bases lining up with TRBD2. From germline, CDR1 is KGHSH and CDR2 LQKENI. V shed 1 base and J 5 bases; nucleotides not matched to a gene: 5. CDR3 length: 17 residues. The CDR3 nucleotides read TGTGCCAGCTCACCACGACTAGCGGGAGGGGAACGAGATACGCAGTATTTT. Translated: CASSPRLAGGERDTQYF. Full variable domain (rest looked up from reference TRBV18 and TRBJ2-3): NAGVMQNPRHLVRRRGQEARLRCSPMKGHSHVYWYRQLPEEGLKFMVYLQKENIIDESGMPKERFSAEFPKEGPSILRIQQVVRGDSAAYFCASSPRLAGGERDTQYFGPGTRLTVL.

This clone appeared a single time. The chain carries TRBV27 and TRBJ2-2; the D is unclear. Trimming pared 6 bases from V and 3 bases from J, leaving 2 bases between. CDR1 is MNHEY, CDR2 SMNVEV, per germline (reference sequence). This CDR3 has 11 amino acids. The CDR3, as DNA: TGTGCCAGCAGCGACACCGGGGAGCTGTTTTTT. Translated: CASSDTGELFF.

The chain is built from TRBV10-3 and TRBJ2-7, with D maybe TRBD1 (6 bases). V was pared by 0 bases and J by 1 base, with 16 bases between. From germline, CDR1 is ENHRY and CDR2 SYGVKD. This CDR3 spans 17 amino acids. DNA of the CDR3: TGTGCCATCAGTGAGTCTGAGACAGGTAGAGGGTCCTACGAGCAGTACTTC. It yields the protein CAISESETGRGSYEQYF.

The chain carries TRBV27 and TRBJ2-5; D might be TRBD2 (6 bases). V was trimmed by 5 bases and J by 1 base, leaving 11 bases between them. CDR1 and CDR2 (germline): MNHEY, SMNVEV (reference sequence). The CDR3 contains 14 residues. CDR3: CASSPAGTQETQYF. In DNA, the CDR3 is TGTGCCAGCAGTCCAGCGGGCACCCAAGAGACCCAGTACTTC.

The gene calls are TRBV30 and TRBJ2-7; no definite D call. Trimming removed 2 bases from V and 3 bases from J, with 11 bases in between. The V gene's germline CDR1 is GTSNPN and CDR2 SVGIG (reference sequence). The CDR3 sequence is 13 residues long. The CDR3 protein is CAWSQAGGYEQYF. The DNA of the CDR3 is TGTGCCTGGAGTCAAGCCGGTGGCTACGAGCAGTACTTC. Complete variable domain (other parts from reference TRBV30 and TRBJ2-7): SQTIHQWPATLVQPVGSPLSLECTVEGTSNPNLYWYRQAAGRGLQLLFYSVGIGQISSEVPQNLSASRPQDRQFILSSKKLLLSDSGFYLCAWSQAGGYEQYFGPGTRLTVT.

This chain connects TRBV10-3 to TRBJ2-2; no clear D gene. Germline V gene lookup returns CDR1 ENHRY and CDR2 SYGVKD. This CDR3 is 11 amino acids long. V lost 8 bases and J lost 6, with 7 bases in between. This CDR3 is CAIGSAGELFF. The CDR3 bases are TGTGCCATCGGCAGCGCCGGGGAGCTGTTTTTT.

The chain recombines TRBV5-1 with TRBJ1-3, with 8 bases aligning to TRBD1. V shed 4 bases and J 0 bases; nucleotides not matched to a gene: 6. This CDR3 region has 16 residues. The germline V gene encodes CDR1 SGHRS and CDR2 YFSETQ. The CDR3 coding sequence is TGCGCCAGCAGCACAGGGACAGGCCTCTCTGGAAACACCATATATTTT. Residues: CASSTGTGLSGNTIYF.